This T cell receptor (beta chain) was identified in a study of B cell selection in AIRE deficiency. The method was immunoSEQ multiplex PCR; TCRdb's version includes in-frame clones alone and lacks a portion of them. The sample records about 5,200 clones, more than 75% being singletons. The CDR3 is 16 amino acids. V shed 4 bases and J 2 bases; nucleotides not matched to a gene: 6. Germline V CDR1 and CDR2: LNHDA, SQIVND (reference sequence). In the case of this clone: The antigen remains undetermined.

Sorted regulatory T cells were CD4-positive, CD25-high and CD127-low or negative. General observations from the study: TCRbeta-only data showed 36.6% of shared healthy Treg sequences in healthy Tconv. Of some 4,000 shared Treg TCRbeta sequences, 31.6% were healthy-donor-only and 9.3% patient-only. Approximately 29% of healthy-shared Treg sequences were found among patient Tconv cells. Shared Treg sequences were biased toward short CDR3s with few non-templated nucleotide insertions.

This chain uses TRBV19 with TRBJ2-1, with 9 bases lining up with TRBD1. The clonotype comes from a human donor with AIRE deficiency. The sequenced material came from Tregs sorted from PBMCs. CDR3 region: CASSRTGTGTYNEQFF. The CDR3 nucleotides are TGTGCCAGTAGTAGGACCGGGACAGGGACCTACAATGAGCAGTTCTTC. Using reference TRBV19 and TRBJ2-1 for the parts outside the CDR3, the full variable domain is DGGITQSPKYLFRKEGQNVTLSCEQNLNHDAMYWYRQDPGQGLRLIYYSQIVNDFQKGDIAEGYSVSREKKESFPLTVTSAQKNPTAFYLCASSRTGTGTYNEQFFGPGTRLTVL.